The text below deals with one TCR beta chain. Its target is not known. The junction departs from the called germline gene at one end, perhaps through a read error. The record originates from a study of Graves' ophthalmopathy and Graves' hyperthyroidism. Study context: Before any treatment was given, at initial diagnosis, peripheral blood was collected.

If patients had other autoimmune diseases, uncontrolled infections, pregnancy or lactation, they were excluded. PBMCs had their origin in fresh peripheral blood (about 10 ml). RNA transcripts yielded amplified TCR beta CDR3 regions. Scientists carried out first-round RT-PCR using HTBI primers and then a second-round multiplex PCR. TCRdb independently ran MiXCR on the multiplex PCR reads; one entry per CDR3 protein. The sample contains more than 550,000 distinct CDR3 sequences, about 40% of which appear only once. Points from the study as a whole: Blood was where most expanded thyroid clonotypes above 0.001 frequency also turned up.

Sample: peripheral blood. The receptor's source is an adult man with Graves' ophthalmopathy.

CDR3 loop: CATSDGDITINNEPQHF. In nucleotides, the CDR3 is TGTGCCACCAGTGATGGGGACATCACAATAAACAATGAGCCCCAGCATTTT. The chain uses TRBV24-1 and TRBJ1-5, with D possibly being TRBD1 (6 bases). CDR3 length: 17 residues. The germline V gene has CDR1 KGHDR and CDR2 SFDVKD.